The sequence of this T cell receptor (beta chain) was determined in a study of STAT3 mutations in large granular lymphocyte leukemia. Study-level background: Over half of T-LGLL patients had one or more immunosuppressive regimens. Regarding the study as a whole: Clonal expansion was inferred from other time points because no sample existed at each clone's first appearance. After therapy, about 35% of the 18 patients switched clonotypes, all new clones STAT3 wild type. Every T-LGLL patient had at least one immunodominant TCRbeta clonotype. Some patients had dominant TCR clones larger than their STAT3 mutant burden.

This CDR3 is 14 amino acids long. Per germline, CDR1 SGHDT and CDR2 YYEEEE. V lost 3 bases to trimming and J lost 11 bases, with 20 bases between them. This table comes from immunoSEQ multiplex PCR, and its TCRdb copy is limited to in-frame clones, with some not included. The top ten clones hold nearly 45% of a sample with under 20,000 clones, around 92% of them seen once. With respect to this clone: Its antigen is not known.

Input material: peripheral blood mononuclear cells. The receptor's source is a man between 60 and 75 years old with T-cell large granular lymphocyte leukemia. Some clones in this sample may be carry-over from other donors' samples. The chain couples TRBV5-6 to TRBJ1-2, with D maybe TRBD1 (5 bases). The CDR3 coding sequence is TGTGCCAGCAGCTCCCTGGACGAGGGGTTGAGTTACACCTTC. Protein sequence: CASSSLDEGLSYTF.